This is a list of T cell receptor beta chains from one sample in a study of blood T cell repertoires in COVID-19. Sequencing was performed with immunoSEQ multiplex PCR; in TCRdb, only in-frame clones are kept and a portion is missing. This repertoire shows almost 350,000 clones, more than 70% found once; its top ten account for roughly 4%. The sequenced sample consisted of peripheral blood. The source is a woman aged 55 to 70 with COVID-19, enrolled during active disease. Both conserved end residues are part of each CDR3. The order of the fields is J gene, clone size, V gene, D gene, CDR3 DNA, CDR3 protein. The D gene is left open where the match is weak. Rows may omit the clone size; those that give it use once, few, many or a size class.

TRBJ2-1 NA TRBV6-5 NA TGTGCCAGCGAGCGAAGTTACATCTCCTACAATGAGCAGTTCTTC CASERSYISYNEQFF
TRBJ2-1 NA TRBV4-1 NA TGCGCCAGCAGCCCACCGGTGCGGGGATACAATGAGCAGTTCTTC CASSPPVRGYNEQFF
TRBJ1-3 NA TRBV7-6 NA TGTGCCAGCAGCTTAGCGTCACCTTCAGGAGGAAACACCATATATTTT CASSLASPSGGNTIYF
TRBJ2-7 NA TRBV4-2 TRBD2 TGTGCCAGCAGCCAGGACGGGGGGGCCTACGAGCAGTACTTC CASSQDGGAYEQYF
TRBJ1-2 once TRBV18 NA TGTGCCAGCTCACCCCTACCGGGTCCGGACAATAACTATGGCTACACCTTC CASSPLPGPDNNYGYTF
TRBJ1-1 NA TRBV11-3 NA TGTGCCAGCAGCCCAAGGGGTGGGGGCGAAGCTTTCTTT CASSPRGGGEAFF
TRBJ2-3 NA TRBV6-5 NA TGTGCCCACGCAGTGGAGGGCACAGATACGCAGTATTTT CAHAVEGTDTQYF
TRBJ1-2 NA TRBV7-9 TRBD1 TGTGCCAGCAGCCGTCAGGGGGGAGACTATGGCTACACCTTC CASSRQGGDYGYTF
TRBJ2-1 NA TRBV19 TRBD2 TGTGCCAGTAGTACCACGGGGGGGCCGGGAAATGAGCAGTTCTTC CASSTTGGPGNEQFF
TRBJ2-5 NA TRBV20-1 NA TGCAGTGCTATTGATCTAGCATCCCAAGAGACCCAGTACTTC CSAIDLASQETQYF
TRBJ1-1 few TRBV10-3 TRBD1 TGTGCCTCTCGACAGGGACCGAACACTGAAGCTTTCTTT CASRQGPNTEAFF
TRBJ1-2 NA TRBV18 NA TGTGCCAGCTCACCAGGGGGGGCTAACGGCTACACCTTC CASSPGGANGYTF
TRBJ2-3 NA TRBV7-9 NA TGTGCCAGCAGTCCGGGGTGGGATACGCAGTATTTT CASSPGWDTQYF
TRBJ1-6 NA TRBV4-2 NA TGTGCCAGCAGCCAAGTCGTAAAAGGAGATTCACCCCTCCACTTT CASSQVVKGDSPLHF
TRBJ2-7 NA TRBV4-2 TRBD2 TGTGCCAGCAGACTCGTCAGCGGGGCTGGTTACGAGCAGTACTTC CASRLVSGAGYEQYF
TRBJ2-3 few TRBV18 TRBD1 TGTGCCAGCTCCGGGACAGGGGCCACAGATACGCAGTATTTT CASSGTGATDTQYF
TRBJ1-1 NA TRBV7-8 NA TGTGCCAGCAGCCCCCTGGGCCTGAACACTGAAGCTTTCTTT CASSPLGLNTEAFF
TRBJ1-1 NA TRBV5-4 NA TGTGCCAGCAGCTTGCAGGGTGGCACTGAAGCTTTCTTT CASSLQGGTEAFF
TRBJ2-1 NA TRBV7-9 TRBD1 TGTGCCAGCAGCCCCGGGACAGGACGAGTCAATGAGCAGTTCTTC CASSPGTGRVNEQFF
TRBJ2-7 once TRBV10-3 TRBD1 TGTGCCATCACCCCCGGGACAGGGTCTTTCGAGCAGTACTTC CAITPGTGSFEQYF
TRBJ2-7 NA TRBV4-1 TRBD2 TGCGCCGCAGCGAGGCTAGCGGGGGTTTCCTACGAGCAGTACTTC CAAARLAGVSYEQYF
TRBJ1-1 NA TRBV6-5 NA TGTGCCAGCAGCACTACAGGGTACACTGAAGCTTTCTTT CASSTTGYTEAFF
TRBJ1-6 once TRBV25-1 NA TGTGCCAGCAGTTATTCCCGACAGAATAATTCACCCCTCCACTTT CASSYSRQNNSPLHF
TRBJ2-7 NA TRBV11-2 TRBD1 TGTGCCAGCAGCTTCGGGACAGGGGCCTACGAGCAGTACTTC CASSFGTGAYEQYF
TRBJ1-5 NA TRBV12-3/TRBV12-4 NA TGTGCCAGCAGTTTATCAGGGGATCAGCCCCAGCATTTT CASSLSGDQPQHF
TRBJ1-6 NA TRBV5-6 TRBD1 TGTGCCAGCAGCCCGGGACAGGGTTTGGTGGGCTCCTATAATTCACCCCTCCACTTT CASSPGQGLVGSYNSPLHF
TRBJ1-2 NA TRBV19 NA TGTGCCAGTAGCATGCCCAGGTTCGCACAGAAGTGGGACTATGGCTACACCTTC CASSMPRFAQKWDYGYTF
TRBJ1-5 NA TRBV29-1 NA TGCAGCGTTGGGACTTCGGCTCAGCCCCAGCATTTT CSVGTSAQPQHF
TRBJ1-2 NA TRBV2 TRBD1 TGTGCCAGCAGAGACAGGGGGCTTCTAGCTAACTATGGCTACACCTTC CASRDRGLLANYGYTF